A single sample is the source of the 27 T cell receptor beta chains below, sequenced in a study of blood T cell repertoires in COVID-19. Libraries were prepared by immunoSEQ multiplex PCR; TCRdb keeps only in-frame clonotypes and omits some of them. The repertoire holds about 400,000 clones, with approximately 85% as singletons. The sequenced sample was PBMCs or T cells enriched from blood (not recorded which). Receptor source: a woman in her forties with acute COVID-19.

The chain employs TRBV19 and TRBJ2-1, with no clear D. The V gene's germline CDR1 is LNHDA and CDR2 SQIVND (reference sequence). The CDR3 runs 16 residues. Deletions cut 5 bases from V and 6 bases from J, with 20 bases between. CDR3 coding DNA: TGTGCCAGTAGTCTCAACAGCCCCTCAGTTGGCAATGAGCAGTTCTTC. Protein product: CASSLNSPSVGNEQFF.

The chain recombines TRBV18 with TRBJ2-2; a possible D gene is TRBD1 (6 bases). CDR1 is KGHSH, CDR2 LQKENI, per germline. The V end was cut by 1 base, the J end by 0 bases, with 9 bases between. This CDR3 has 16 residues. Written as DNA, the CDR3 is TGTGCCAGCTCACCACTGACAGGACCGAACACCGGGGAGCTGTTTTTT. Its protein is CASSPLTGPNTGELFF.

The chain has TRBV29-1 and TRBJ1-2, with D hard to call. Germline-derived CDR1 and CDR2 are SQVTM and ANQGSEA. The CDR3 runs 11 residues. V was pared by 5 bases and J by 0 bases, with 4 bases between. The CDR3 DNA reads as TGCAGCGTTACGGCTAACTATGGCTACACCTTC. The encoded protein is CSVTANYGYTF.

This clone was seen a few times. This chain connects TRBV6-1 to TRBJ1-4, with TRBD1 matching 7 bases. Germline trimming cut 3 bases from V and 8 bases from J; bases unmatched to any gene: 6. The CDR3 consists of 14 residues. The germline V gene has CDR1 MNHNS and CDR2 SASEGT. The CDR3 region is CASSDPTGREKLFF. CDR3 nucleotides: TGTGCCAGCAGTGACCCGACAGGGAGGGAAAAACTGTTTTTT.

V is TRBV15 and J is TRBJ1-1, with 9 bases lining up with TRBD1. From germline, CDR1 is LNHNV and CDR2 YYDKDF (reference sequence). The CDR3 is 15 amino acids. V lost 3 bases to trimming and J lost 0 bases; unmatched junction nucleotides: 2. Here the CDR3 reads CATSRDRGLNTEAFF. The CDR3 region has the DNA TGTGCCACCAGCAGGGACAGGGGTTTGAACACTGAAGCTTTCTTT.

The chain links TRBV24-1 to TRBJ2-7; 7 nucleotides agree with TRBD1. CDR1 is KGHDR and CDR2 is SFDVKD in the germline V gene. This CDR3 region has 16 residues. V dropped 4 bases and J dropped 1; count of bases not matched to a gene: 9. CDR3 bases: TGTGCCACCAGTGACCCCCGACAGGGTGGATCCTACGAGCAGTACTTC. Translation: CATSDPRQGGSYEQYF.

The J gene is TRBJ2-2, the V gene TRBV5-6, with TRBD1 matching 12 bases. The CDR3 loop spans 16 amino acids. J was trimmed by 5 bases and V by 3 bases; bases with no gene match: 5. Germline V gives CDR1 SGHDT, CDR2 YYEEEE. CDR3 sequence reads: CASSSPGQGATGELFF. The CDR3 region has the DNA TGTGCCAGCAGCTCCCCGGGACAGGGGGCAACCGGGGAGCTGTTTTTT.

The chain links TRBV13 to TRBJ1-1, with 8 bases identical to TRBD1. Trimming took 3 bases from V and 10 from J; bases not matched to a gene: 10. Per germline, CDR1 PRHDT and CDR2 FYEKMQ (reference sequence). The CDR3 covers 14 residues. CDR3 region: CASSFSTGAKGAFF. CDR3 nucleotide sequence: TGTGCCAGCAGCTTTTCGACAGGGGCGAAGGGAGCTTTCTTT.

The chain links TRBV4-1 to TRBJ2-3, with D possibly being TRBD2 (6 bases). Germline values: CDR1 MGHRA, CDR2 YSYEKL. Trimming left V 1 base short and J 3 bases short, with 17 bases between. The CDR3 is 17 amino acids. CDR3 nucleotides: TGCGCCAGCAGCCAAGGTAGGAGGGGAGGTCAAACAGATACGCAGTATTTT. The encoded protein is CASSQGRRGGQTDTQYF.

This clone was seen a few times. The chain combines TRBV10-3 with TRBJ1-5; 7 positions match TRBD1. Germline trimming cut 2 bases from V and 2 bases from J; bases unmatched to any gene: 3. The length of the CDR3 is 15 residues. Per germline, CDR1 ENHRY and CDR2 SYGVKD. In DNA, the CDR3 is TGTGCCATCAGTGAGACAGACAGGGGCAATCAGCCCCAGCATTTT. Amino acid sequence: CAISETDRGNQPQHF.

The J gene is TRBJ2-5, the V gene TRBV3-1 (or the pseudogene TRBV3-2); unclear D gene. The CDR3 has 13 amino acids. V shed 8 bases and J shed 0 bases, with 10 bases lying between them. Germline CDR1 is LGHDT and CDR2 is YNNKEL (reference sequence). CDR3 nucleotides: TGTGCCAGCGTTGGCGGTTACCAAGAGACCCAGTACTTC. It translates to CASVGGYQETQYF.

The chain recombines TRBV5-1 with TRBJ1-1; D perhaps matches TRBD1 (5 bases). This CDR3 has 14 amino acids. V lost 6 bases and J 5 bases, leaving 17 bases between the germline ends. Germline assignment: CDR1 SGHRS and CDR2 YFSETQ. DNA of the CDR3: TGCGCCAGCAACCACATGGCGGGGCAGACTGAAGCTTTCTTT. As protein: CASNHMAGQTEAFF.

This chain links TRBV30 with TRBJ2-1; 7 bases map to TRBD1. After removal of 3 bases from V and 3 bases from J, the junction contained 8 bases not matched to a gene. Germline V gene data show CDR1 as GTSNPN and CDR2 as SVGIG (reference sequence). CDR3 length: 15 residues. The CDR3 DNA sequence: TGTGCCTGGAGCAACAGGGGATATGGCTACAATGAGCAGTTCTTC. It codes for CAWSNRGYGYNEQFF.

The chain combines TRBV15 with TRBJ2-1; a weak D match, TRBD1 (5 bases). Germline CDR1 reads LNHNV; CDR2 reads YYDKDF (reference sequence). V was trimmed by 0 bases and J by 8 bases, leaving 14 bases between them. CDR3 length: 15 residues. CDR3 DNA sequence: TGTGCCACCAGCAGAGATACAGGATCGGGTCATGAGCAGTTCTTC. Translation gives CATSRDTGSGHEQFF.

J is TRBJ2-7 and V is TRBV5-6; D is perhaps TRBD1 (6 bases). Trimming cost V 2 bases and J 2 bases, with 8 bases left between them. The CDR3 extends over 13 amino acids. Germline CDR1 and CDR2: SGHDT and YYEEEE. CDR3 in DNA: TGTGCCAGCAGCTTAAACAGGGCCTACGAGCAGTACTTC. It encodes CASSLNRAYEQYF. The whole variable domain, remainder taken from reference TRBV5-6 and TRBJ2-7, is DAGVTQSPTHLIKTRGQQVTLRCSPKSGHDTVSWYQQALGQGPQFIFQYYEEEERQRGNFPDRFSGHQFPNYSSELNVNALLLGDSALYLCASSLNRAYEQYFGPGTRLTVT.

As DNA, the CDR3 is TGTGCCAGCAGCCAAGGGCAGGTGAATTCACCCCTCCACTTT. Translating gives CASSQGQVNSPLHF. The chain recombines TRBV14 with TRBJ1-6, with no clear D. The ends were cut back, 1 base at V and 7 bases at J, with 8 bases in the middle. The CDR3 contains 14 residues. Germline lookup yields CDR1 SGHDN and CDR2 FVKESK.

This clone has just a few counts. This chain uses TRBV7-2 with TRBJ2-7; 7 bases fit TRBD2. The CDR3 runs 13 residues. V was pared by 9 bases and J by 0 bases, with 5 bases of the junction left unmatched. Germline CDR1 and CDR2: SGHTA and FQGNSA. CDR3 nucleotide sequence: TGTGCCAGTTCTGGGGGGGGCTCCTACGAGCAGTACTTC. Translated: CASSGGGSYEQYF.

V is TRBV9 and J is TRBJ2-2, with a tentative D call TRBD1 (6 bases). Germline V gene lookup returns CDR1 SGDLS and CDR2 YYNGEE. V gave up 6 bases and J gave up 4 bases, with 13 bases separating them. This CDR3 spans 14 amino acids. CDR3 loop: CASTTGTLTGELFF. CDR3 nucleotide sequence: TGTGCCAGCACTACCGGGACACTCACCGGGGAGCTGTTTTTT.

The chain links TRBV7-8 to TRBJ1-1; possible D gene TRBD1, 6 bases. V shed 2 bases and J shed 0 bases, with 10 bases lying between them. Germline CDR1 and CDR2: SGHVS and FQNEAQ. The CDR3 loop spans 15 amino acids. The CDR3 sequence is CASSLITGLNTEAFF. CDR3 sequence (DNA): TGTGCCAGCAGCTTAATAACAGGGCTGAACACTGAAGCTTTCTTT.

Note on this clone: The same CDR3 also results from other DNA sequences found in this sample. V gene TRBV19 combines with J gene TRBJ1-2; D might be TRBD1 (5 bases). Trimming cost V 2 bases and J 4 bases, with 5 bases left between them. This CDR3 region has 12 residues. Germline assignment: CDR1 LNHDA and CDR2 SQIVND (reference sequence). The CDR3 spells CASSIQGYGYTF. DNA for the CDR3: TGTGCCAGTAGTATACAGGGCTATGGCTACACCTTC. Combining the CDR3 with reference TRBV19 and TRBJ1-2 gives the whole variable domain DGGITQSPKYLFRKEGQNVTLSCEQNLNHDAMYWYRQDPGQGLRLIYYSQIVNDFQKGDIAEGYSVSREKKESFPLTVTSAQKNPTAFYLCASSIQGYGYTFGSGTRLTVV.

This clone was counted a few times. The chain couples TRBV29-1 to TRBJ1-1; no clear D gene. This CDR3 is built from 11 residues. The germline V gene has CDR1 SQVTM and CDR2 ANQGSEA. Trimming left V 5 bases short and J 6 bases short, with 10 bases between. The CDR3 coding sequence is TGCAGCGTTAATAGACGGGCTGAAGCTTTCTTT. The encoded protein is CSVNRRAEAFF.

The chain employs TRBV11-2 and TRBJ1-4, with 9 positions matching TRBD1. V was clipped by 4 bases and J by 3 bases; unmatched bases: 9. Germline CDR1 and CDR2: SGHAT and FQNNGV. The CDR3 loop spans 17 amino acids. The CDR3 sequence is CASSSQGAFLSNEKLFF. The CDR3 DNA is TGTGCCAGCAGCTCACAGGGGGCGTTTCTCTCTAATGAAAAACTGTTTTTT.

The chain uses TRBV19 and TRBJ1-1; D is unclear. This CDR3 has 13 residues. CDR1 and CDR2 from the germline V gene are LNHDA and SQIVND (reference sequence). V dropped 3 bases and J dropped 5 bases, with 10 bases sitting between them. CDR3 loop: CASSIGQTTEAFF. The CDR3 DNA reads TGTGCCAGTAGTATTGGCCAGACAACTGAAGCTTTCTTT.

This clone appeared a single time. DNA of the CDR3: TGTGCCAGCAGGTCCACAGGGGGCGCGCACACTGAAGCTTTCTTT. Its translation: CASRSTGGAHTEAFF. The chain employs TRBV2 and TRBJ1-1; 9 bases match TRBD1. The germline V gene encodes CDR1 SNHLY and CDR2 FYNNEI. Trimming took 6 bases from V and 3 from J; bases not matched to a gene: 8. The CDR3 spans 15 residues.

The chain couples TRBV9 to TRBJ1-1; no firm D call. Trimming cost V 0 bases and J 10 bases, with 16 bases left between them. The germline V gene encodes CDR1 SGDLS and CDR2 YYNGEE. The CDR3 is made up of 14 amino acids. The CDR3: CASSVGTEGTTAFF. CDR3 sequence (DNA): TGTGCCAGCAGCGTAGGAACTGAGGGCACGACAGCTTTCTTT.

Of note for this clone: Germline is not matched at one junction end, which may reflect a read error. The rearrangement joins TRBV6-5 to TRBJ1-1; tentative D call: TRBD1 (5 bases). The CDR3 spans 15 residues. CDR1 is MNHEY and CDR2 is SVGAGI in the germline V gene. CDR3 loop: CASSNSWQGRPEAFF. The CDR3, as DNA: TGTGCCAGCAGTAACTCTTGGCAGGGTAGGCCTGAAGCTTTCTTT.

This chain links TRBV29-1 with TRBJ2-1; TRBD1 matches at 7 bases. This CDR3 is built from 18 residues. The trim removed 0 bases at V and 2 bases at J, leaving 13 bases unmatched. Germline V CDR1 and CDR2: SQVTM, ANQGSEA. The CDR3 sequence is CSVEDWGGGRGTYNEQFF. CDR3 nucleotide sequence: TGCAGCGTTGAAGATTGGGGTGGGGGCAGGGGGACCTACAATGAGCAGTTCTTC.